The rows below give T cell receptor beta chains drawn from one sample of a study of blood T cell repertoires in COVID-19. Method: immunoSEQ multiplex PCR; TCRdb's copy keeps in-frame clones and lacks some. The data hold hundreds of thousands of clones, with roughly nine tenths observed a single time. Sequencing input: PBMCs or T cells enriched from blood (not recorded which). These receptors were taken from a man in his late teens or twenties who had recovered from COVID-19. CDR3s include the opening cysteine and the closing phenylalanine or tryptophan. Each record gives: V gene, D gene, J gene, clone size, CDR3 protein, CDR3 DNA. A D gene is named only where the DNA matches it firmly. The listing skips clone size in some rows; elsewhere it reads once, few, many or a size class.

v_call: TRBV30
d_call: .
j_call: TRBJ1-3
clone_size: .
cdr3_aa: CAWREENRAGNTIYF
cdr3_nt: TGTGCCTGGAGAGAGGAGAACAGGGCTGGAAACACCATATATTTT

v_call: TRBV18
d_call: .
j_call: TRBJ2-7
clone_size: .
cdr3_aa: CASSPPSREQYF
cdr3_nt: TGTGCCAGCTCACCGCCTTCGCGGGAGCAGTACTTC

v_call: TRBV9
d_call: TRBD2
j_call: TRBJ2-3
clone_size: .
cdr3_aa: CASSVAQREGQDTQYF
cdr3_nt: TGTGCCAGCAGCGTAGCCCAGCGGGAGGGCCAGGATACGCAGTATTTT

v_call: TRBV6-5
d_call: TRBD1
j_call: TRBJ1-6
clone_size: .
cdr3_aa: CASSLQGINSPLHF
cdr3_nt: TGTGCCAGCAGCCTACAGGGGATTAATTCACCCCTCCACTTT

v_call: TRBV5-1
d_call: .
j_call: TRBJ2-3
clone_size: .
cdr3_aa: CASSLDGSGLTDTQYF
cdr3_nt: TGCGCCAGCAGCTTGGACGGTAGCGGACTCACAGATACGCAGTATTTT

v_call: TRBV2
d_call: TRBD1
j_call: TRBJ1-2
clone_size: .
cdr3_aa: CASILDRGQYGYTF
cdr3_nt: TGTGCCAGCATCCTAGACAGGGGGCAGTACGGCTACACCTTC

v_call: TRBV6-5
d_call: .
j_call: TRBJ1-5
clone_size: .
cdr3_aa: CASGWDGQNQPQHF
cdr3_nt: TGTGCCAGCGGCTGGGACGGACAGAATCAGCCCCAGCATTTT

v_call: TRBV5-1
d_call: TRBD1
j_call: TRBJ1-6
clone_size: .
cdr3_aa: CASSVGQGSSPLHF
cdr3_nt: TGCGCCAGCAGCGTGGGACAGGGGAGTTCACCCCTCCACTTT

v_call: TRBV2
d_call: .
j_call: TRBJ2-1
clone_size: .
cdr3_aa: CASGPGGGYNEQFF
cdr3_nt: TGTGCCAGTGGTCCGGGGGGCGGCTACAATGAGCAGTTCTTC

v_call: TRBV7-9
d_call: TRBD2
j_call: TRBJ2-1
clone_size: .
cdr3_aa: CASSGSGTSGRIDNEQFF
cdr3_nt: TGTGCCAGCAGCGGGTCCGGGACTAGCGGGAGGATCGACAATGAGCAGTTCTTC

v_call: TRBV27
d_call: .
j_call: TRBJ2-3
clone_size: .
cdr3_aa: CASSLSRWGTDTQYF
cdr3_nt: TGTGCCAGCAGTTTATCCAGGTGGGGCACAGATACGCAGTATTTT

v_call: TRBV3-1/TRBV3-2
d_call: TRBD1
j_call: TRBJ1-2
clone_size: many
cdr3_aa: CASSHLTGTGSSGYTF
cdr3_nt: TGTGCCAGCAGCCACTTAACCGGGACAGGGAGTTCTGGCTACACCTTC

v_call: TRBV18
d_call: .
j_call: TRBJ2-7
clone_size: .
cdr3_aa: CASSPVGSGISYEQYF
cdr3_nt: TGTGCCAGCTCACCAGTGGGTAGCGGAATTTCCTACGAGCAGTACTTC

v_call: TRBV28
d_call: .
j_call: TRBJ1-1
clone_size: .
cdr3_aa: CASSLSTAGNTEAFF
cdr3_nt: TGTGCCAGCTCCCTGAGTACGGCGGGGAACACTGAAGCTTTCTTT

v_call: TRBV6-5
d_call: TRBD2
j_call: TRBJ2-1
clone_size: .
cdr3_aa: CASSFSGSNEQFF
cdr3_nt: TGTGCCAGCAGTTTCAGCGGGAGCAATGAGCAGTTCTTC

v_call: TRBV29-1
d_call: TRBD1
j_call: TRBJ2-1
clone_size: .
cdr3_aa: CSSRRTGGNYNEQFF
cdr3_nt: TGCAGCTCCCGCCGGACAGGGGGGAACTACAATGAGCAGTTCTTC

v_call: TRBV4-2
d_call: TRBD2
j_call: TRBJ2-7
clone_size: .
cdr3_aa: CASSQDDGRASYEQYF
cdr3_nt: TGTGCCAGCAGCCAAGACGACGGGAGGGCCAGCTACGAGCAGTACTTC

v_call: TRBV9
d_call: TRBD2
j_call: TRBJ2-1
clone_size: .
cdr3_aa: CASSVGSGGGYNEQFF
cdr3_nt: TGTGCCAGCAGCGTAGGTTCGGGAGGAGGGTACAATGAGCAGTTCTTC

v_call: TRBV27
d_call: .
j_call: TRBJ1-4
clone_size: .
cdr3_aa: CASSLRRGYEKLFF
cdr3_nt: TGTGCCAGCAGTTTGCGGAGGGGCTATGAAAAACTGTTTTTT

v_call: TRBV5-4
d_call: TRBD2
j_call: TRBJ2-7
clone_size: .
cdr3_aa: CASTSTSGSFGRGEQYF
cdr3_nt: TGTGCCAGCACCTCGACTAGCGGGAGCTTCGGCCGGGGCGAGCAGTACTTC

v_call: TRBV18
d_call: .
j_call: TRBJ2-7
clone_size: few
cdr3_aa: CASSPQTGDEQYF
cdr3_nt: TGTGCCAGCTCGCCACAAACGGGGGACGAGCAGTACTTC

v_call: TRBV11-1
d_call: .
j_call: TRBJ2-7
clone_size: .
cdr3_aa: CASSLARRAEQYF
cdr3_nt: TGTGCCAGCAGCTTAGCCAGGAGGGCCGAGCAGTACTTC

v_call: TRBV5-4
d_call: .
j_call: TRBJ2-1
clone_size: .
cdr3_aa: CASSDYNSYNEQFF
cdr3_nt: TGTGCCAGCAGCGACTACAATTCTTACAATGAGCAGTTCTTC

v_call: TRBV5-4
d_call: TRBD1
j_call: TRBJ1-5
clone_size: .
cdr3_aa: CASSLGTGGFSNQPQHF
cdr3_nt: TGTGCCAGCAGCTTGGGGACAGGGGGTTTTAGCAATCAGCCCCAGCATTTT

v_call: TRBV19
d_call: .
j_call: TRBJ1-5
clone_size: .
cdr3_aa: CASSSGGASNQPQHF
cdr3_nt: .

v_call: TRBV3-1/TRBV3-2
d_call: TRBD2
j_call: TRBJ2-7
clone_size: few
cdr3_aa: CASSQEPGLASYEQYF
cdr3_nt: TGTGCCAGCAGCCAAGAACCGGGACTAGCCTCCTACGAGCAGTACTTC

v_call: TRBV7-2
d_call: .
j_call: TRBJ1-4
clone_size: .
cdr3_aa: CASSTRTASAEKLFF
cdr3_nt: TGTGCCAGCAGCACCCGGACAGCGTCCGCGGAAAAACTGTTTTTT

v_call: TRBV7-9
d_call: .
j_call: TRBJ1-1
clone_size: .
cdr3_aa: CASSDLNHWEAFF
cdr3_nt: TGTGCCAGCAGCGACCTTAACCACTGGGAGGCTTTCTTT

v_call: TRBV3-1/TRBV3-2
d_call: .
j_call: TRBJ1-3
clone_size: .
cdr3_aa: CASSPAGGNTIYF
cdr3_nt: TGTGCCAGCAGCCCGGCGGGCGGAAACACCATATATTTT

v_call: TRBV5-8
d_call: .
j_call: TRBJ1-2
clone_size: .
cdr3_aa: CASSNDTVGYTF
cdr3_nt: TGTGCCAGCAGCAACGACACGGTCGGCTACACCTTC

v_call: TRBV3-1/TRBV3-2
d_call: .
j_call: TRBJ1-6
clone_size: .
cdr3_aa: CASSQEGGTNSPLHF
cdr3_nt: TGTGCCAGCAGCCAAGAAGGGGGAACTAATTCACCCCTCCACTTT

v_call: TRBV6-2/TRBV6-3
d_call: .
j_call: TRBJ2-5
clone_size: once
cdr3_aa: CASSYGAEQETQYF
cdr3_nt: TGTGCCAGCAGTTACGGGGCGGAACAAGAGACCCAGTACTTC

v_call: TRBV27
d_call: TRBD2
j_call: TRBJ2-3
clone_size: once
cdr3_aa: CASRSAGGADTQYF
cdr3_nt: TGTGCCAGCAGATCCGCGGGAGGGGCAGATACGCAGTATTTT

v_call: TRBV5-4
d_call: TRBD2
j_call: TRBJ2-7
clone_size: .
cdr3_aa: CASSLAGNYEQYF
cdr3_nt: TGTGCCAGCAGTTTAGCGGGGAACTACGAGCAGTACTTC

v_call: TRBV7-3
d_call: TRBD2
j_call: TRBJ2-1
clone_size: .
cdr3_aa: CASSLTSGSSEQFF
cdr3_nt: TGTGCCAGCAGCCTCACTAGCGGGAGTAGTGAGCAGTTCTTC

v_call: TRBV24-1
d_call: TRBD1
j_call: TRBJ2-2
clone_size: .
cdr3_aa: CATSGSDRFTGELFF
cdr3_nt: TGTGCCACCAGTGGATCGGACAGGTTCACCGGGGAGCTGTTTTTT

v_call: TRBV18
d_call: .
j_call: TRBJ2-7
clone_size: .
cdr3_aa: CASSPLVLGQGSYEQYF
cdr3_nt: TGTGCCAGCTCACCCCTCGTTCTGGGGCAGGGTTCCTACGAGCAGTACTTC

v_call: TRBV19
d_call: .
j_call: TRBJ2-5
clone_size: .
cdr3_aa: CASSITPTAQETQYF
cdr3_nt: TGTGCCAGTAGTATAACTCCGACAGCCCAAGAGACCCAGTACTTC

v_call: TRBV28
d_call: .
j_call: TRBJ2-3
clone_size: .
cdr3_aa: CVSGGQGTDTQYF
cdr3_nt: TGTGTCTCGGGGGGACAGGGCACAGATACGCAGTATTTT

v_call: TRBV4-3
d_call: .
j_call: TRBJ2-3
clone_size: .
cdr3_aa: CASSQRHTDTQYF
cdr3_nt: TGCGCCAGCAGCCAAAGACACACAGATACGCAGTATTTT

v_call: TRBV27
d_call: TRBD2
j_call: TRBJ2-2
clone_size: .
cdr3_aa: CASSFEAHIGAGRATGELFF
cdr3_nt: TGTGCCAGCAGTTTTGAGGCACATATAGGTGCTGGGAGGGCCACCGGGGAGCTGTTTTTT

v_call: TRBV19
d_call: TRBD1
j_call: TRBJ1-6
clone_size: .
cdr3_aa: CASSSFYRGANSPLHF
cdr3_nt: TGTGCCAGTAGTTCCTTCTACAGGGGGGCTAATTCACCCCTCCACTTT

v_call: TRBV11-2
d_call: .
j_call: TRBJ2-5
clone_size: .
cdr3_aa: CASSQQETQYF
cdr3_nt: TGTGCCAGCAGCCAACAAGAGACCCAGTACTTC